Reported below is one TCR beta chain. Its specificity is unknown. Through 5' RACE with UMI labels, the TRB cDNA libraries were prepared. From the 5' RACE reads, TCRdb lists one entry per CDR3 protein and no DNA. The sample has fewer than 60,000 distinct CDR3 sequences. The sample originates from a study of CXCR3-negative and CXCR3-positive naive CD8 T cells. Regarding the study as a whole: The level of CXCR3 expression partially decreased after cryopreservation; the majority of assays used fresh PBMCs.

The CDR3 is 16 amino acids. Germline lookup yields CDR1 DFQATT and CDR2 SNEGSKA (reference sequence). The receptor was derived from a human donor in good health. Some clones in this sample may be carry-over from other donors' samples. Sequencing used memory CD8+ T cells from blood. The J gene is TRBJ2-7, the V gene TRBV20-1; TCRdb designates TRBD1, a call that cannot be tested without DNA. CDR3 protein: CSAGIRTGLSAYEQYF.